This T cell receptor beta chain emerged from a study of technical replicates of blood from a handful of donors. Germline CDR1 reads SGHDN; CDR2 reads FVKESK. V was trimmed by 0 bases and J by 4 bases, leaving 9 bases between them. CDR3 length: 15 residues. Sequenced by immunoSEQ multiplex PCR; TCRdb stores in-frame clones only, minus some. The data show about 81,000 clones, roughly 96% seen once. This receptor was obtained from a human donor in good health. The chain carries TRBV14 and TRBJ2-2; no firm D call. Sequenced material: T cells isolated from PBMCs. CDR3 sequence reads: CASSQERVLTGELFF. In DNA, the CDR3 is TGTGCCAGCAGCCAAGAGCGAGTTCTCACCGGGGAGCTGTTTTTT. Full variable domain (outside the CDR3, taken from reference TRBV14 and TRBJ2-2): EAGVTQFPSHSVIEKGQTVTLRCDPISGHDNLYWYRRVMGKEIKFLLHFVKESKQDESGMPNNRFLAERTGGTYSTLKVQPAELEDSGVYFCASSQERVLTGELFFGEGSRLTVL.